Shown below are 4 T cell receptor beta chains from a single sample sequenced in a study of a mutant IDH1 vaccine in newly diagnosed glioma. TCRdb keeps only in-frame clones here, not all; method: immunoSEQ multiplex PCR. This sample has tens of thousands of clones, with 65% to 90% found just once. These receptors' antigens are unknown. Time point defined: week 47, end of study. A 20-mer mutant IDH1 peptide at 300 ug was injected subcutaneously with topical imiquimod. The sample in question was PBMCs, obtained from a glioma patient whose treatment included an IDH1 peptide vaccine. The receptors here all came from a man younger than 35 with glioma. Some clones in this sample may be carry-over from other donors' samples.

This clone was detected only once. This rearrangement joins TRBV4-3 to TRBJ1-5; D is perhaps TRBD1 (5 bases). V lost 0 bases and J 5 bases, leaving 17 bases between the germline ends. The germline V gene encodes CDR1 LGHNA and CDR2 YSLEER. The CDR3 is made up of 17 amino acids. CDR3 protein: CASSQEVSREGHQPQHF. Written as DNA, the CDR3 is TGCGCCAGCAGCCAAGAGGTATCCAGGGAGGGTCATCAGCCCCAGCATTTT.

The rearrangement uses TRBV25-1 and TRBJ1-1; D gene uncertain. CDR3 length: 15 amino acids. The V end lost 2 bases, the J end lost 3 bases, and 13 bases lay between the germline ends. Germline CDR1 is MGHDK and CDR2 is SYGVNS. The CDR3 DNA reads TGTGCCAGCAGTGAACCTGGGAATCTGGACACTGAAGCTTTCTTT. Protein: CASSEPGNLDTEAFF.

The chain couples TRBV5-1 to TRBJ1-3; 7 nucleotides align to TRBD1. The trim removed 1 base at V and 0 bases at J, leaving 16 bases unmatched. The CDR3 spans 20 residues. Germline V gene sequence: CDR1 SGHRS, CDR2 YFSETQ. CDR3 sequence: CASSLRLEGGQESSGNTIYF. DNA for the CDR3: TGCGCCAGCAGCTTGAGGCTTGAGGGCGGACAGGAGAGCTCTGGAAACACCATATATTTT.

The chain joins TRBV30 to TRBJ1-5, with D possibly matching TRBD1 (5 bases). CDR1 is GTSNPN and CDR2 is SVGIG in the germline V gene (reference sequence). This CDR3 spans 16 amino acids. V lost 0 bases and J 4 bases, leaving 16 bases between the germline ends. The chain's CDR3 is CAWSVSGQGRNQPQHF. Here the CDR3 DNA reads TGTGCCTGGAGTGTAAGTGGCCAGGGAAGGAATCAGCCCCAGCATTTT.